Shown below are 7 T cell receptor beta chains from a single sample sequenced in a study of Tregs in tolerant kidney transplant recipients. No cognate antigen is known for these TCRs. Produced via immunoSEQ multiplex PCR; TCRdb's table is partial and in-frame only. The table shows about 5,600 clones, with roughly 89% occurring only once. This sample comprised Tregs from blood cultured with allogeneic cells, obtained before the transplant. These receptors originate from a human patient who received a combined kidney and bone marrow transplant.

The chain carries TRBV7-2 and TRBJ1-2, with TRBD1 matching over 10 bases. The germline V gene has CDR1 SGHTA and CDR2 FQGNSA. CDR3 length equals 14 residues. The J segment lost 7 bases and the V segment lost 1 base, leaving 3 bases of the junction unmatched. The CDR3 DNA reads TGTGCCAGCAGCTTAGATGGGACAGGGGCTGGCTACACCTTC. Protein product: CASSLDGTGAGYTF. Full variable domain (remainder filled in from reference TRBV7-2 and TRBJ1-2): GAGVSQSPSNKVTEKGKDVELRCDPISGHTALYWYRQSLGQGLEFLIYFQGNSAPDKSGLPSDRFSAERTGGSVSTLTIQRTQQEDSAVYLCASSLDGTGAGYTFGSGTRLTVV.

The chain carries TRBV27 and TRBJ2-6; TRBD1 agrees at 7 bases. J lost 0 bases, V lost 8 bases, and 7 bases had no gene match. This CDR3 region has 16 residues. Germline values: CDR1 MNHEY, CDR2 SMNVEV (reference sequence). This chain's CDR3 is CASSRGQVSGANVLTF. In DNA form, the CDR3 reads TGTGCCAGCTCCAGAGGACAGGTCTCTGGGGCCAACGTCCTGACTTTC.

In DNA form, the CDR3 reads TGTGCCAGCAGGGATTCTGGGGCCAACGTCCTGACTTTC. Its translation: CASRDSGANVLTF. This rearrangement joins TRBV5-6 to TRBJ2-6, with D unresolved. Germline V gene lookup returns CDR1 SGHDT and CDR2 YYEEEE. There are 13 residues in the CDR3. V was shortened by 5 bases and J by 1 base, with 4 bases between the two germline ends.

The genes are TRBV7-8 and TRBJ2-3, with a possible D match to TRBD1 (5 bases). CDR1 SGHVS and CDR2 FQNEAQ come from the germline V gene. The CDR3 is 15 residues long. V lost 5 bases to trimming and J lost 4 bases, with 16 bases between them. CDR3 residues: CASSPGSRLADTQYF. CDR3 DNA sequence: TGTGCCAGCAGCCCAGGGTCTCGCCTGGCAGATACGCAGTATTTT.

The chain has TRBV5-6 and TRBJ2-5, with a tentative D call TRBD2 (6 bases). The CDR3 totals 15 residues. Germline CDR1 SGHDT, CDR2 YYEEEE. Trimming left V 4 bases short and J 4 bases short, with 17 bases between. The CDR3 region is CASSPWLSGGETQYF. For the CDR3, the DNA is TGTGCCAGCAGCCCCTGGCTGTCCGGGGGAGAGACCCAGTACTTC.

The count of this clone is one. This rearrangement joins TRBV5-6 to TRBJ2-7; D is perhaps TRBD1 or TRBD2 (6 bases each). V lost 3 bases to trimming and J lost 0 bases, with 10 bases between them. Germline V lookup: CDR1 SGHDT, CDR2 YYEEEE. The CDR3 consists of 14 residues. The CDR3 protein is CASSWRGSSYEQYF. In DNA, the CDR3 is TGTGCCAGCAGCTGGAGGGGGTCCTCCTACGAGCAGTACTTC.

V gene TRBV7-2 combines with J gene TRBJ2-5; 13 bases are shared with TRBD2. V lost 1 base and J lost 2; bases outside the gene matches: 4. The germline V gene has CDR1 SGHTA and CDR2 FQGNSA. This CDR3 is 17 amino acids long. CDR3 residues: CASSLVGLAGAQETQYF. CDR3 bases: TGTGCCAGCAGCTTAGTCGGACTAGCGGGGGCTCAAGAGACCCAGTACTTC.